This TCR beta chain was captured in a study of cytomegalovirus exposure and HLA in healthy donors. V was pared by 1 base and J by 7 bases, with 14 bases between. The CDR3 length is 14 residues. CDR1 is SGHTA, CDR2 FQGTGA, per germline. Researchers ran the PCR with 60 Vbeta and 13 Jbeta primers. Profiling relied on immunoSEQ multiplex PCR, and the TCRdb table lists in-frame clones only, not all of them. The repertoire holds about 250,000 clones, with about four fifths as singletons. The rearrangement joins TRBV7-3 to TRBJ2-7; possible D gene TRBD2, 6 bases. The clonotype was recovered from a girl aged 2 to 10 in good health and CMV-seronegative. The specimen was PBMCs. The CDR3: CASSLKPGVGEQYF. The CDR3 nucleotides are TGTGCCAGCAGCTTAAAGCCGGGAGTGGGGGAGCAGTACTTC.